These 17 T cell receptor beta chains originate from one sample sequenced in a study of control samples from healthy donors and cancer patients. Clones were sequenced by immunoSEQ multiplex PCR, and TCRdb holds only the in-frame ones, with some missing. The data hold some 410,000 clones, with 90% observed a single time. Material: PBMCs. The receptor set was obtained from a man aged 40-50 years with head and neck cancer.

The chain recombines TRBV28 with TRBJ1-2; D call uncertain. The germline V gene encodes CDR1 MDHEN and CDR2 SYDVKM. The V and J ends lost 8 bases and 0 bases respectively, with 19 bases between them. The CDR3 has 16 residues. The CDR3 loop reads CASDTRELTTNYGYTF. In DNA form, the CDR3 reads TGTGCCAGCGACACCCGGGAGCTAACTACTAACTATGGCTACACCTTC.

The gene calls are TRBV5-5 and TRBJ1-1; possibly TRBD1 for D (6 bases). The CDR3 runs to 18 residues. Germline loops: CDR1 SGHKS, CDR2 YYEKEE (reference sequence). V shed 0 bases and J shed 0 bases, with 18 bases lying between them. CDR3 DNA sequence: TGTGCCAGCAGCTTGGACGAACAGGACAGACTGATGAACACTGAAGCTTTCTTT. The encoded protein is CASSLDEQDRLMNTEAFF. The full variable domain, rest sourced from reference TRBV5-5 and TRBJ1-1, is DAGVTQSPTHLIKTRGQQVTLRCSPISGHKSVSWYQQVLGQGPQFIFQYYEKEERGRGNFPDRFSARQFPNYSSELNVNALLLGDSALYLCASSLDEQDRLMNTEAFFGQGTRLTVV.

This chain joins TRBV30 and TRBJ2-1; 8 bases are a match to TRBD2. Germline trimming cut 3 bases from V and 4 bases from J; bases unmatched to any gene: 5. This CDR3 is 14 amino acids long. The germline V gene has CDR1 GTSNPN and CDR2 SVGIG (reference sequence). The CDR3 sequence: CAWRGLGYYNEQFF. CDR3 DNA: TGTGCCTGGAGGGGACTAGGCTATTACAATGAGCAGTTCTTC.

The DNA of the CDR3 is TGTGCCAGCAGTTTATATGGTTCTCAGACTAACTATGGCTACACCTTC. Residues: CASSLYGSQTNYGYTF. The genes are TRBV28 and TRBJ1-2; D unclear. The CDR3 extends over 16 amino acids. CDR1 and CDR2 (germline): MDHEN, SYDVKM. Trimming removed 1 base at V and 0 bases at J, with 12 bases between.

This CDR3 reads CASGDGGEGEQYF. In nucleotides, the CDR3 is TGTGCCAGCGGAGACGGGGGCGAGGGCGAGCAGTACTTC. The chain employs TRBV7-3 and TRBJ2-7; D possibly matches TRBD1 or TRBD2 (6 bases each). The CDR3 has 13 residues. V lost 8 bases, J lost 6 bases, and 17 bases lay in between. Germline CDR1 and CDR2: SGHTA and FQGTGA.

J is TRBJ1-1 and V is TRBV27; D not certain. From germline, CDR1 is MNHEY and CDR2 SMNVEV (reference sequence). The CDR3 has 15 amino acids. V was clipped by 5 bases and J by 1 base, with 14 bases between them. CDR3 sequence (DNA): TGTGCCAGCAGTCCCCGTTGGGCCCAGAACACTGAAGCTTTCTTT. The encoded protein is CASSPRWAQNTEAFF.

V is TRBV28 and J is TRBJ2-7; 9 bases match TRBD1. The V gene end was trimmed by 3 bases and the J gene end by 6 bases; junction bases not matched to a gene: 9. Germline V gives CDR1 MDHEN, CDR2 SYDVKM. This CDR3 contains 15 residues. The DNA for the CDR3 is TGTGCCAGCAGTTTTTTTGGACAGGGGCATACCGAGCAGTACTTC. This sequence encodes CASSFFGQGHTEQYF.

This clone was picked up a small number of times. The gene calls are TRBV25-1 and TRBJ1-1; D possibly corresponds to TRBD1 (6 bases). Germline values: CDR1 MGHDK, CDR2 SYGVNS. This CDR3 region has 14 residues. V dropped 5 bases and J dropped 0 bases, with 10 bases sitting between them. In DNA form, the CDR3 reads TGTGCCAGCAGTCAGACAGGATTGAACACTGAAGCTTTCTTT. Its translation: CASSQTGLNTEAFF.

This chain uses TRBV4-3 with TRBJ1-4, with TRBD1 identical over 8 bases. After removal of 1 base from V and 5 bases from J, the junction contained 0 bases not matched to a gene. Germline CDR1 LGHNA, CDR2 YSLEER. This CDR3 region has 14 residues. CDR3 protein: CASSQAGGNEKLFF. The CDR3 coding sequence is TGCGCCAGCAGCCAAGCAGGGGGCAATGAAAAACTGTTTTTT.

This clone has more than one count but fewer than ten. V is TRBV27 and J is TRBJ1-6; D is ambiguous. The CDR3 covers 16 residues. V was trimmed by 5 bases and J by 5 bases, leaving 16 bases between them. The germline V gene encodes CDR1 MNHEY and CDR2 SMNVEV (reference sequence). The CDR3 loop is CASSTRSPGHNSPLHF. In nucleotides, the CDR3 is TGTGCCAGCAGTACTAGGAGCCCCGGACATAATTCACCCCTCCACTTT.

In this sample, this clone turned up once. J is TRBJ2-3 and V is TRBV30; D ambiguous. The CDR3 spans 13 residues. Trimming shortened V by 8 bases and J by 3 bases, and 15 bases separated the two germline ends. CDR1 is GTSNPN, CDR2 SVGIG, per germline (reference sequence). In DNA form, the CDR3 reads TGTGCCGGTCTCGTCGACGTTACAGATACGCAGTATTTT. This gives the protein CAGLVDVTDTQYF.

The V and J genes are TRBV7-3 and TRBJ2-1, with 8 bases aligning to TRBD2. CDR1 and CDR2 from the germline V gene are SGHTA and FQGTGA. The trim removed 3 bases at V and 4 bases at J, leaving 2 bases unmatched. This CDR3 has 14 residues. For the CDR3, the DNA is TGTGCCAGCAGCTTTAGCGGGGAATACAATGAGCAGTTCTTC. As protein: CASSFSGEYNEQFF.

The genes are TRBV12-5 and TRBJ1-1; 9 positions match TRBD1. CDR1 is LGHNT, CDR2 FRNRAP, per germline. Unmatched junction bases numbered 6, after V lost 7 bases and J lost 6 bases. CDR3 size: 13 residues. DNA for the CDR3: TGTGCTAGTGCTGGACAGGGGTTCGCTGAAGCTTTCTTT. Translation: CASAGQGFAEAFF.

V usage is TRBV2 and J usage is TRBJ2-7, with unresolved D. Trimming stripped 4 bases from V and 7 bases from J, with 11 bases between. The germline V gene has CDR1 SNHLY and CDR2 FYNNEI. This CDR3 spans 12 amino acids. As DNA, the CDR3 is TGTGCCAGCAGTGTTCTTGGGGTTGAGCAGTACTTC. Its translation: CASSVLGVEQYF.

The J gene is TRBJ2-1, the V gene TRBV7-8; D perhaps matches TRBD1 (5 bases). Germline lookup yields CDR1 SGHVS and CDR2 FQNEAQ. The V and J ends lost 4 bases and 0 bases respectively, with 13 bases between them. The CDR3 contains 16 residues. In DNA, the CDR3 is TGTGCCAGCAGCTCCTCTGGGGCGAGCTCCTACAATGAGCAGTTCTTC. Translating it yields CASSSSGASSYNEQFF. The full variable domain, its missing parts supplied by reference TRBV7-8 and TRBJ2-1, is GAGVSQSPRYKVAKRGQDVALRCDPISGHVSLFWYQQALGQGPEFLTYFQNEAQLDKSGLPSDRFFAERPEGSVSTLKIQRTQQEDSAVYLCASSSSGASSYNEQFFGPGTRLTVL.

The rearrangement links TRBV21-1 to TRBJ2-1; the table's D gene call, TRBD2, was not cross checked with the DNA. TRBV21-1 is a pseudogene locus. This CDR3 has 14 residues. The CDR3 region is CASSKGFGNNEQFF. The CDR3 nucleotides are TGTGCCAGCAGCAAAGGCTTCGGGAACAATGAGCAGTTCTTC.

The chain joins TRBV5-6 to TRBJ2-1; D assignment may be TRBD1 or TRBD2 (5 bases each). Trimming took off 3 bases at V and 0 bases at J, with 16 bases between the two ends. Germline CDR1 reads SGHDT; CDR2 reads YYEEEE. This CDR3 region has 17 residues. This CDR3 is CASSWGSSLSSYNEQFF. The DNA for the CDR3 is TGTGCCAGCAGCTGGGGGTCTAGCTTGAGCTCCTACAATGAGCAGTTCTTC.